This TCR beta chain came from a study of T cells in tumors and immune-related adverse events. Libraries were prepared by immunoSEQ multiplex PCR; TCRdb keeps only in-frame clonotypes and omits some of them. The sample holds approximately 8,100 clones, roughly 94% seen once. Germline loops: CDR1 MNHNS, CDR2 SASEGT. The CDR3 covers 13 residues. V gave up 6 bases and J gave up 5 bases; unmatched junction bases: 2. The receptor was derived from a female donor with metastatic renal cell carcinoma. The specimen was lymph node tissue, collected from a patient treated with anti-PD-1 therapy. The chain employs TRBV6-1 and TRBJ1-1; 11 bases agree with TRBD1. CDR3: CASSGDRGTEAFF. The CDR3 bases are TGTGCCAGCAGCGGGGACAGGGGGACTGAAGCTTTCTTT.